What follows describes a single TCR beta chain. Antigen specificity is unknown. Using immunoSEQ multiplex PCR, the repertoire was profiled, and TCRdb retains in-frame clones only, with some absent. The sample lists some 65,000 clones, approximately 96% occurring once. This entry is derived from a study of cytomegalovirus exposure and HLA in healthy donors. For the study at large: The same platform as the roughly 700 first-cohort repertoires was used for the 95 to 150 validation repertoires, a later analysis reported.

Overall study results and limits: Overall, 164 TCR beta chains were annotated as cytomegalovirus-associated. A few chains tied to CMV proved CMV antigen-specific in vitro.

This CDR3 has 15 residues. V lost 4 bases to trimming and J lost 1 base, with 14 bases between them. Germline V gene lookup returns CDR1 LNHNV and CDR2 YYDKDF (reference sequence). The chain employs TRBV15 and TRBJ2-7, with TRBD2 as a possible D gene (7 bases). This sequence originates from a man in his late teens or twenties in good health and CMV-seropositive. The sequenced sample was PBMCs. The CDR3: CATSNGGAASYEQYF. The CDR3, as DNA: TGTGCCACCAGCAATGGGGGGGCCGCATCCTACGAGCAGTACTTC.